The rows below give T cell receptor beta chains drawn from one sample of a study of blood T cell repertoires in COVID-19. Repertoires were generated with immunoSEQ multiplex PCR, while TCRdb's copy carries only in-frame clones and drops some. Among 360,000 or so clones, about 90% were seen once, and the ten largest hold 1.7%. Specimen: PBMCs or T cells enriched from blood (not recorded which). These receptors were collected from a woman in her 30s who had recovered from COVID-19. CDR3s include the opening cysteine and the closing phenylalanine or tryptophan. D genes are given only for firm matches. Expanded clones are given a class, and other clones once, few, many or no size at all.

cdr3_nt: TGTGCCAGCAGCCGCCCCGGACATCGAACCGGGGAGCTGTTTTTT; cdr3_aa: CASSRPGHRTGELFF; j_call: TRBJ2-2; d_call: .; clone_size: .; v_call: TRBV7-2
cdr3_nt: TGCGCCAGCAGCTTGTCGGTCGCGGGGGGGAGGGCGCGAGAGACCCAGTACTTC; cdr3_aa: CASSLSVAGGRARETQYF; j_call: TRBJ2-5; d_call: TRBD2; clone_size: .; v_call: TRBV5-1
cdr3_nt: TGTGCCAGCAGCGAGCGGGGAGTGGGATCAGATACGCAGTATTTT; cdr3_aa: CASSERGVGSDTQYF; j_call: TRBJ2-3; d_call: TRBD2; clone_size: .; v_call: TRBV9
cdr3_nt: TGTGCCAGCAGTTGGACAGGGCGAACTAGTCGCCATGAGCAGTTCTTC; cdr3_aa: CASSWTGRTSRHEQFF; j_call: TRBJ2-1; d_call: TRBD1; clone_size: .; v_call: TRBV2
cdr3_nt: TGTGCCACCAGTGATGCGGGTGATAGCAATCAGCCCCAGCATTTT; cdr3_aa: CATSDAGDSNQPQHF; j_call: TRBJ1-5; d_call: .; clone_size: once; v_call: TRBV24-1
cdr3_nt: TGTGCCAGCAGCTTAGACAGAACCAATCAGCCCCAGCATTTT; cdr3_aa: CASSLDRTNQPQHF; j_call: TRBJ1-5; d_call: .; clone_size: .; v_call: TRBV7-8
cdr3_nt: TGTGCCAGCAGCCTCGGGACAACTGAAAAACTGTTTTTT; cdr3_aa: CASSLGTTEKLFF; j_call: TRBJ1-4; d_call: .; clone_size: .; v_call: TRBV3-1/TRBV3-2
cdr3_nt: TGTGCCAGCAGTAGGGAGGCCATCGGAGCGAGTGAGCAGTTCTTC; cdr3_aa: CASSREAIGASEQFF; j_call: TRBJ2-1; d_call: .; clone_size: .; v_call: TRBV6-4
cdr3_nt: TGTGCTAGTGGGTTGGGGGACAGGGTTGCTCAGCCCCAGCATTTT; cdr3_aa: CASGLGDRVAQPQHF; j_call: TRBJ1-5; d_call: TRBD1; clone_size: once; v_call: TRBV12-5
cdr3_nt: TGTGCCAGCAGCACGGGACAGGGAAATTCACCCCTCCACTTT; cdr3_aa: CASSTGQGNSPLHF; j_call: TRBJ1-6; d_call: TRBD1; clone_size: few; v_call: TRBV7-3
cdr3_nt: TGTGCCAGCAGCTTTGGACTAGCTCCGGACACCGGGGAGCTGTTTTTT; cdr3_aa: CASSFGLAPDTGELFF; j_call: TRBJ2-2; d_call: TRBD2; clone_size: .; v_call: TRBV7-9
cdr3_nt: TGTGCCAGCAGCTCAGGACTCCACTCCTACAATGAGCAGTTCTTC; cdr3_aa: CASSSGLHSYNEQFF; j_call: TRBJ2-1; d_call: .; clone_size: once; v_call: TRBV7-9
cdr3_nt: TGTGCCAGCAGCGCGGACAGGGATTTCTATAATTCACCCCTCCACTTT; cdr3_aa: CASSADRDFYNSPLHF; j_call: TRBJ1-6; d_call: TRBD1; clone_size: once; v_call: TRBV9
cdr3_nt: TGCGCCAGCAGCGGGGCCGGGACAAGGTACGAGCAGTACTTC; cdr3_aa: CASSGAGTRYEQYF; j_call: TRBJ2-7; d_call: .; clone_size: .; v_call: TRBV5-1
cdr3_nt: TGTGCCAGCAGCCCGAGGGGGCTAGCGGGGATCACCGGGGAGCTGTTTTTT; cdr3_aa: CASSPRGLAGITGELFF; j_call: TRBJ2-2; d_call: TRBD2; clone_size: .; v_call: TRBV9
cdr3_nt: TGTGCCAGCTCAAGAGGGAGGGAGGATCAGCCCCAGCATTTT; cdr3_aa: CASSRGREDQPQHF; j_call: TRBJ1-5; d_call: .; clone_size: .; v_call: TRBV18
cdr3_nt: TGTGCCAGCAGCTTAGGTACGGGAGCCGACACAGATACGCAGTATTTT; cdr3_aa: CASSLGTGADTDTQYF; j_call: TRBJ2-3; d_call: .; clone_size: .; v_call: TRBV7-3
cdr3_nt: TGTGCCTGGAACAGAGACACTGAAGCTTTCTTT; cdr3_aa: CAWNRDTEAFF; j_call: TRBJ1-1; d_call: .; clone_size: .; v_call: TRBV30
cdr3_nt: TGTGCCAGTAGTCCCAGAGACAGTATGAACACTGAAGCTTTCTTT; cdr3_aa: CASSPRDSMNTEAFF; j_call: TRBJ1-1; d_call: .; clone_size: .; v_call: TRBV19
cdr3_nt: TGTGCCAGCAGCTTGACACCGGCTGGAAACACCATATATTTT; cdr3_aa: CASSLTPAGNTIYF; j_call: TRBJ1-3; d_call: .; clone_size: .; v_call: TRBV27
cdr3_nt: TGTGCCACATCCGGGACAGGACCCTACGAGCAGTACTTC; cdr3_aa: CATSGTGPYEQYF; j_call: TRBJ2-7; d_call: TRBD1; clone_size: few; v_call: TRBV11-2
cdr3_nt: TGTGCCAGCAGCGTAGGAGGGAGTGGCTACACCTTC; cdr3_aa: CASSVGGSGYTF; j_call: TRBJ1-2; d_call: .; clone_size: .; v_call: TRBV9
cdr3_nt: TGTGCCAGCAGTGTAGAGGTAGAAGGGGGCGTTAGGCATTTT; cdr3_aa: CASSVEVEGGVRHF; j_call: TRBJ1-5; d_call: TRBD1; clone_size: .; v_call: TRBV2
cdr3_nt: TGTGCCAGCAGCTCCCTAATACTTCCGGGACAGATCTCTGGAAACACCATATATTTT; cdr3_aa: CASSSLILPGQISGNTIYF; j_call: TRBJ1-3; d_call: TRBD1; clone_size: once; v_call: TRBV7-8
cdr3_nt: TGTGCCAGCAGCTTAGGGTCCCAGAAAGCCGGGGAGCTGTTTTTT; cdr3_aa: CASSLGSQKAGELFF; j_call: TRBJ2-2; d_call: .; clone_size: .; v_call: TRBV7-2
cdr3_nt: TGCGCCAGCAGCCAGGCCCAGGTTGAAAAACTGTTTTTT; cdr3_aa: CASSQAQVEKLFF; j_call: TRBJ1-4; d_call: .; clone_size: .; v_call: TRBV4-1
cdr3_nt: TGTGCCAGTAGTATCGGGACAGGATCGAACACCGGGGAGCTGTTTTTT; cdr3_aa: CASSIGTGSNTGELFF; j_call: TRBJ2-2; d_call: TRBD1; clone_size: .; v_call: TRBV19
cdr3_nt: TGTGCCAGCAGCGTAGTTGGAGGAGCAGGCCTTCTGAACACTGAAGCTTTCTTT; cdr3_aa: CASSVVGGAGLLNTEAFF; j_call: TRBJ1-1; d_call: .; clone_size: .; v_call: TRBV9
cdr3_nt: TGTGCTAGTGGTTTGCTCTCTAGCGGGAGGGGCGATACGCAGTATTTT; cdr3_aa: CASGLLSSGRGDTQYF; j_call: TRBJ2-3; d_call: TRBD2; clone_size: .; v_call: TRBV12-5
cdr3_nt: TGTGCCAGCAGCCAACCTCGGGGGGGATTCGACACTGAAGCTTTCTTT; cdr3_aa: CASSQPRGGFDTEAFF; j_call: TRBJ1-1; d_call: .; clone_size: .; v_call: TRBV7-9
cdr3_nt: TGTGCCAGCTCACCGGGACAGGGTGTGGTTGCGAGCTCCTACAATGAGCAGTTCTTC; cdr3_aa: CASSPGQGVVASSYNEQFF; j_call: TRBJ2-1; d_call: TRBD1; clone_size: .; v_call: TRBV18
cdr3_nt: TGCGCCAGCAGCTTGGTGGGGTCAGGACTTTCTAACTATGGCTACACCTTC; cdr3_aa: CASSLVGSGLSNYGYTF; j_call: TRBJ1-2; d_call: .; clone_size: .; v_call: TRBV5-1
cdr3_nt: TGTGCCAGCAGTCTGGTGGGACAGGGTCGGTATGCTTTCTTT; cdr3_aa: CASSLVGQGRYAFF; j_call: TRBJ1-1; d_call: TRBD1; clone_size: .; v_call: TRBV6-5
cdr3_nt: TGTGCCAGCAGCGGAACAGGGGCCGGTTCACCCCTCCACTTT; cdr3_aa: CASSGTGAGSPLHF; j_call: TRBJ1-6; d_call: TRBD1; clone_size: .; v_call: TRBV3-1/TRBV3-2
cdr3_nt: TGTGCCAGCACCCAGGCCTCGAGCTCCTACAATGAGCAGTTCTTC; cdr3_aa: CASTQASSSYNEQFF; j_call: TRBJ2-1; d_call: .; clone_size: once; v_call: TRBV9
cdr3_nt: TGTGCCAGCATGGGACAGGAGAATGAAAAACTGTTTTTT; cdr3_aa: CASMGQENEKLFF; j_call: TRBJ1-4; d_call: TRBD1; clone_size: .; v_call: TRBV2
cdr3_nt: TGTGCCTGGAGTGTAGCAGGGGACACTGAAGCTTTCTTT; cdr3_aa: CAWSVAGDTEAFF; j_call: TRBJ1-1; d_call: .; clone_size: .; v_call: TRBV30
cdr3_nt: TGTGCCAGCTCACCTGCGGAGAGCAATCAGCCCCAGCATTTT; cdr3_aa: CASSPAESNQPQHF; j_call: TRBJ1-5; d_call: .; clone_size: .; v_call: TRBV18
cdr3_nt: TGTGCCAGCAGCACGCCGCTAGCGGGGGTAGCCAAAAACATTCAGTACTTC; cdr3_aa: CASSTPLAGVAKNIQYF; j_call: TRBJ2-4; d_call: .; clone_size: .; v_call: TRBV21-1
cdr3_nt: TGCGCCAGCACCCTGCGGTCCGCGTGGGGAAACACCATATATTTT; cdr3_aa: CASTLRSAWGNTIYF; j_call: TRBJ1-3; d_call: .; clone_size: once; v_call: TRBV23-1
cdr3_nt: TGTGCCAGCAGCCCCCACGGGCCTCGGGGAGTGGAGACCCAGTACTTC; cdr3_aa: CASSPHGPRGVETQYF; j_call: TRBJ2-5; d_call: .; clone_size: .; v_call: TRBV11-1
cdr3_nt: TGTGCCAGCAGCGTAGGGACAGGGAGCTACGAGCAGTACTTC; cdr3_aa: CASSVGTGSYEQYF; j_call: TRBJ2-7; d_call: TRBD1; clone_size: .; v_call: TRBV11-1
cdr3_nt: TGCGCCAGCAGCTTACGGACAGGGGTTGGGCAGCCCCAGCATTTT; cdr3_aa: CASSLRTGVGQPQHF; j_call: TRBJ1-5; d_call: TRBD1; clone_size: .; v_call: TRBV5-1
cdr3_nt: TGTGCCAGCAGAGAGACTAGCGGGGGGCCGCGTAGAAATGAGCAGTTCTTC; cdr3_aa: CASRETSGGPRRNEQFF; j_call: TRBJ2-1; d_call: TRBD2; clone_size: .; v_call: TRBV7-2
cdr3_nt: TGTGCCAGCTCCTCCCGCTCAGAGAACACTGAAGCTTTCTTT; cdr3_aa: CASSSRSENTEAFF; j_call: TRBJ1-1; d_call: .; clone_size: .; v_call: TRBV7-8
cdr3_nt: TGTGCCAGCAGCTTATTTAATGGCAGAAATCAGCCCCAGCATTTT; cdr3_aa: CASSLFNGRNQPQHF; j_call: TRBJ1-5; d_call: .; clone_size: .; v_call: TRBV7-9
cdr3_nt: TGTGCCAGCAGCCAAACCTTTAGCGAGTGGCCCCAGCATTTT; cdr3_aa: CASSQTFSEWPQHF; j_call: TRBJ1-5; d_call: .; clone_size: .; v_call: TRBV3-1/TRBV3-2
cdr3_nt: TGTGCCAGCAGCTTAGCTGCAGATACGCAGTATTTT; cdr3_aa: CASSLAADTQYF; j_call: TRBJ2-3; d_call: .; clone_size: .; v_call: TRBV11-2
cdr3_nt: TGCGCCAGCAGCTTGAGTGGGGCGGAGACCCAGTACTTC; cdr3_aa: CASSLSGAETQYF; j_call: TRBJ2-5; d_call: .; clone_size: .; v_call: TRBV5-1
cdr3_nt: TGTGCCAGCAGCCCGGGCGGGGGTGTGGGAGATCAGCCCCAGCATTTT; cdr3_aa: CASSPGGGVGDQPQHF; j_call: TRBJ1-5; d_call: .; clone_size: .; v_call: TRBV7-9
cdr3_nt: TGTGCCAGCAGCTTGCTAGCAACGGTGGTAGAGACCCAGTACTTC; cdr3_aa: CASSLLATVVETQYF; j_call: TRBJ2-5; d_call: .; clone_size: .; v_call: TRBV7-6
cdr3_nt: TGTGCCTGGAGTGAGCCTAGGGGAGGGTGGGAGACCCAGTACTTC; cdr3_aa: CAWSEPRGGWETQYF; j_call: TRBJ2-5; d_call: TRBD2; clone_size: .; v_call: TRBV30
cdr3_nt: TGTGCCAGCAGTGAAGCCCTGGGACTAGCGGGGGGGTACAATGAGCAGTTCTTC; cdr3_aa: CASSEALGLAGGYNEQFF; j_call: TRBJ2-1; d_call: TRBD2; clone_size: .; v_call: TRBV6-1
cdr3_nt: TGTGCCAGCAGTTACTGGGGACAGCGAAACAATGAGCAGTTCTTC; cdr3_aa: CASSYWGQRNNEQFF; j_call: TRBJ2-1; d_call: TRBD1; clone_size: .; v_call: TRBV6-5
cdr3_nt: TGTGCCAGCAGCCCCACTACGGGGGTGACCTACAATGAGCAGTTCTTC; cdr3_aa: CASSPTTGVTYNEQFF; j_call: TRBJ2-1; d_call: .; clone_size: .; v_call: TRBV4-2